Given below is one TCR beta chain in context. Antigen specificity is unknown. This entry comes from a study of OX40 agonist ivuxolimab in advanced cancers. Study-wide findings and caveats: Some of the nonresponding patients also showed low levels of normalized T-cell clonal expansion.

Clones were sequenced by immunoSEQ multiplex PCR, and TCRdb holds only the in-frame ones, with some missing. Altogether roughly 120,000 clones are present, roughly 90% being singletons, with the ten largest covering approximately 0.81%. Sequencing used CD4+ or CD8+ T cells sorted from blood, obtained in a trial of the OX40 agonist ivuxolimab. The receptor was derived from an adult with an advanced solid tumor such as melanoma, head and neck, liver or kidney cancer.

The CDR3 spells CASSLIDRGQPQHF. CDR3 DNA: TGTGCCAGCAGCCTAATCGACAGGGGACAGCCCCAGCATTTT. The genes are TRBV4-2 and TRBJ1-5, with 8 bases that match TRBD1. The CDR3 loop spans 14 amino acids. V was clipped by 4 bases and J by 7 bases; unmatched bases: 6. Germline V lookup: CDR1 LGHNA, CDR2 YNFKEQ.